The 30 T cell receptor beta chains given below trace back to one sample, sequenced in a study of blood T cell repertoires in COVID-19. Method: immunoSEQ multiplex PCR; TCRdb's copy keeps in-frame clones and lacks some. The table has some 70,000 clones, roughly 84% seen once. Source material: peripheral blood. These receptors came from a man between 45 and 60 years old with active COVID-19.

The rearrangement links TRBV2 to TRBJ2-1; possible D gene TRBD2, 5 bases. The ends were cut back, 5 bases at V and 0 bases at J, with 11 bases in the middle. CDR3 size: 15 residues. The germline V gene has CDR1 SNHLY and CDR2 FYNNEI. In DNA form, the CDR3 reads TGTGCCAGCAGTCCTAGAAGCGGCTCCTACAATGAGCAGTTCTTC. This translates into CASSPRSGSYNEQFF.

The chain employs TRBV4-2 and TRBJ2-5; 9 bases map to TRBD2. The CDR3 loop spans 18 amino acids. V lost 0 bases and J lost 5; bases outside the gene matches: 13. Germline V gene lookup returns CDR1 LGHNA and CDR2 YNFKEQ. This chain's CDR3 is CASSQEGSLAGSGETQYF. The CDR3 nucleotides read TGTGCCAGCAGCCAAGAAGGAAGTCTAGCGGGATCGGGGGAGACCCAGTACTTC.

The chain has TRBV28 and TRBJ2-2; TRBD2 matches at 7 bases. The CDR3 extends over 15 amino acids. Germline V lookup: CDR1 MDHEN, CDR2 SYDVKM. V trimming: 8 bases; J trimming: 7 bases; junction bases outside the gene matches: 13. The CDR3 reads CASGLMGGDDGELFF. The CDR3 DNA reads as TGTGCCAGCGGACTTATGGGAGGGGATGACGGGGAGCTGTTTTTT. Supplemented by reference TRBV28 and TRBJ2-2, the full variable domain reads DVKVTQSSRYLVKRTGEKVFLECVQDMDHENMFWYRQDPGLGLRLIYFSYDVKMKEKGDIPEGYSVSREKKERFSLILESASTNQTSMYLCASGLMGGDDGELFFGEGSRLTVL.

The rearrangement joins TRBV7-9 to TRBJ2-2; perhaps TRBD2 as D (5 bases). The CDR3 has 14 amino acids. Trimming shortened V by 6 bases and J by 6 bases, and 14 bases separated the two germline ends. CDR1 SEHNR and CDR2 FQNEAQ come from the germline V gene (reference sequence). The CDR3 nucleotides are TGTGCCAGCAGTATCGGGCTAGCTCCCGGGGAGCTGTTTTTT. Protein sequence: CASSIGLAPGELFF.

The DNA for the CDR3 is TGCGCCAGCAGCCGGGCCGGACTAGCGGGGTACTACAATGAGCAGTTCTTC. Encoded protein: CASSRAGLAGYYNEQFF. The gene calls are TRBV4-3 and TRBJ2-1; TRBD2 matches 12 bases. Germline CDR1 and CDR2: LGHNA and YSLEER. CDR3 length equals 17 residues. V lost 4 bases, J lost 3 bases, and 7 bases stayed unmatched.

The V gene is TRBV12-3 or TRBV12-4, the J gene TRBJ2-1; D uncertain. The CDR3 contains 11 residues. The ends were cut back, 3 bases at V and 7 bases at J, with 4 bases in the middle. The CDR3, as DNA: TGTGCCAGCAGTTTTTCGAATGAGCAGTTCTTC. Translating it yields CASSFSNEQFF.

The CDR3 DNA sequence: TGTGCCAGCAGCACCCGGACAGGAGGGTATGGCTACACCTTC. Translated, it gives CASSTRTGGYGYTF. V and J are TRBV9 and TRBJ1-2; 7 positions agree with TRBD1. The length of the CDR3 is 14 residues. The V and J ends lost 4 bases and 5 bases, in that order; junction bases with no gene match: 8. CDR1 and CDR2 (germline): SGDLS, YYNGEE.

The rearrangement uses TRBV5-1 and TRBJ2-7; D is unresolved. Germline-derived CDR1 and CDR2 are SGHRS and YFSETQ. The CDR3 is 14 residues long. V was cut by 4 bases and J by 2 bases, with 13 bases left in between. The CDR3 DNA reads as TGCGCCAGCAGCCTCCTGGTAGCCACCTACGAGCAGTACTTC. Amino acid sequence: CASSLLVATYEQYF.

The V call is TRBV3-1 (or the pseudogene TRBV3-2), the J call TRBJ2-7; tentative D call: TRBD1 (7 bases). CDR1 is LGHDT and CDR2 is YNNKEL in the germline V gene (reference sequence). V was clipped by 3 bases and J by 2 bases, with 11 bases between them. The length of the CDR3 is 14 residues. CDR3 nucleotides: TGTGCCAGCAGCCATGCAGGGGGGACCTACGAGCAGTACTTC. It yields the protein CASSHAGGTYEQYF.

In the case of this clone: Relative to the germline gene, one junction end is altered; a read error may explain this. J is TRBJ2-2 and V is TRBV7-7; 8 nucleotides match TRBD2. CDR1 and CDR2 (germline): SSHAT, FNYEAQ (reference sequence). The CDR3 covers 14 residues. This chain's CDR3 is CASSPLRGAGELFF. Written as DNA, the CDR3 is TGTGCTAGCAGCCCGCTGCGGGGGGCCGGGGAGCTGTTTTTT.

The CDR3 reads CASSSGTDNSPLHF. DNA of the CDR3: TGTGCCAGTAGTTCCGGGACAGACAATTCACCCCTCCACTTT. The chain links TRBV19 to TRBJ1-6, with 7 bases lining up with TRBD1. The germline gives CDR1 LNHDA, CDR2 SQIVND (reference sequence). Trimming took 5 bases from V and 7 from J; bases not matched to a gene: 5. There are 14 residues in the CDR3.

The chain couples TRBV27 to TRBJ2-5; 7 nucleotides match TRBD1. Unmatched junction bases numbered 7, after V lost 5 bases and J lost 4 bases. This CDR3 has 14 residues. Germline CDR1 MNHEY, CDR2 SMNVEV (reference sequence). CDR3 region: CASSRGQKLETQYF. CDR3 bases: TGTGCCAGCAGTAGGGGACAGAAACTAGAGACCCAGTACTTC.

The rearrangement links TRBV7-8 to TRBJ2-3, with TRBD2 matching 13 bases. J lost 7 bases, V lost 5 bases, and 6 bases had no gene match. The CDR3 is 15 amino acids. Germline V CDR1 and CDR2: SGHVS, FQNEAQ. CDR3: CASSLGTSGAHTQYF. CDR3 nucleotide sequence: TGTGCCAGCAGCCTCGGGACTAGCGGGGCCCATACGCAGTATTTT.

The chain has TRBV15 and TRBJ2-2, with 11 bases fitting TRBD1. Looked up from germline, CDR1 is LNHNV and CDR2 is YYDKDF (reference sequence). CDR3 size: 16 residues. J was trimmed by 5 bases and V by 5 bases; bases with no gene match: 7. CDR3 region: CATSETGTGGTGELFF. The CDR3 DNA reads TGTGCCACCAGCGAGACCGGGACAGGGGGAACCGGGGAGCTGTTTTTT.

The CDR3 loop is CATSGTDRTQYF. CDR3 nucleotides: TGTGCCACCAGTGGTACAGACAGGACGCAGTATTTT. V is TRBV24-1 and J is TRBJ2-3, with a possible D match to TRBD1 (6 bases). V lost 5 bases, J lost 9 bases, and 11 bases lay in between. The CDR3 has 12 amino acids. In germline, CDR1 is KGHDR, CDR2 SFDVKD.

The rearrangement joins TRBV5-6 to TRBJ2-7, with TRBD1 matching 9 bases. CDR3 length: 15 amino acids. V lost 2 bases to trimming and J lost 4 bases; unmatched junction nucleotides: 7. CDR1 is SGHDT, CDR2 YYEEEE, per germline. CDR3 nucleotides: TGTGCCAGCAGCTTATCCGGGACAGGGCTATACGAGCAGTACTTC. The encoded protein is CASSLSGTGLYEQYF.

Worth noting for this clone: This CDR3 is also generated by other DNA sequences in the sample. CDR3 nucleotide sequence: TGTGCCAGTAGTCGGGGAAATGAGCAGTTCTTC. It yields the protein CASSRGNEQFF. V usage is TRBV19 and J usage is TRBJ2-1, with TRBD2 as a possible D gene (5 bases). Germline V CDR1 and CDR2: LNHDA, SQIVND (reference sequence). V shed 5 bases and J shed 7 bases, with 6 bases lying between them. The CDR3 has 11 amino acids.

The chain recombines TRBV6-5 with TRBJ1-2, with a weak D call TRBD1 (6 bases). V was trimmed by 0 bases and J by 6 bases, leaving 14 bases between them. Germline CDR1 and CDR2: MNHEY and SVGAGI. This CDR3 contains 15 residues. As DNA, the CDR3 is TGTGCCAGCAGTTACTCCCAGACAGGATATCATGGCTACACCTTC. Translation gives CASSYSQTGYHGYTF.

This clone was counted ten times or more. This chain links TRBV28 with TRBJ1-1, with D unclear. V gave up 5 bases and J gave up 1 base, with 17 bases separating them. This CDR3 contains 16 residues. Germline V gene lookup returns CDR1 MDHEN and CDR2 SYDVKM. CDR3 sequence reads: CASSPPLEGGNTEAFF. CDR3 bases: TGTGCCAGCAGTCCCCCCCTGGAGGGTGGGAACACTGAAGCTTTCTTT.

V gene TRBV9 combines with J gene TRBJ1-6; 9 bases are a match to TRBD1. The CDR3 is 14 amino acids. Germline CDR1 reads SGDLS; CDR2 reads YYNGEE. J was trimmed by 8 bases and V by 3 bases; bases with no gene match: 3. This chain's CDR3 is CASSATGGDSPLHF. CDR3 DNA: TGTGCCAGCAGCGCCACAGGGGGCGATTCACCCCTCCACTTT. The variable domain in full, with the rest retrieved from reference TRBV9 and TRBJ1-6, is DSGVTQTPKHLITATGQRVTLRCSPRSGDLSVYWYQQSLDQGLQFLIQYYNGEERAKGNILERFSAQQFPDLHSELNLSSLELGDSALYFCASSATGGDSPLHFGNGTRLTVT.

The gene calls are TRBV4-1 and TRBJ2-7; a possible D gene is TRBD1 (5 bases). Germline CDR1 is MGHRA and CDR2 is YSYEKL. V was trimmed by 1 base and J by 5 bases, leaving 15 bases between them. This CDR3 comprises 15 residues. CDR3 DNA: TGCGCCAGCAGCCAAGTCCAACAGTCCAGGGACGAGCAGTACTTC. Protein product: CASSQVQQSRDEQYF.

This chain links TRBV5-4 with TRBJ1-1; 9 bases line up with TRBD1. The germline V gene has CDR1 SGHNT and CDR2 YYREEE (reference sequence). The CDR3 sequence is 15 residues long. With 8 bases clipped from V and 2 bases from J, the junction kept 10 bases outside the gene matches. CDR3 sequence (DNA): TGTGCCAGTTATACAGGGGGCGCCGTAAACACTGAAGCTTTCTTT. Translated: CASYTGGAVNTEAFF.

The J gene is TRBJ1-2, the V gene TRBV27; D gene ambiguous. Germline CDR1 reads MNHEY; CDR2 reads SMNVEV (reference sequence). CDR3 length equals 14 residues. Trimming took off 5 bases at V and 1 base at J, with 11 bases between the two ends. CDR3 in amino acids: CASSRTPINYGYTF. DNA of the CDR3: TGTGCCAGCAGTCGTACTCCCATTAACTATGGCTACACCTTC.

In this sample, this clone turned up once. The chain is built from TRBV7-2 and TRBJ2-3; no definite D call. From germline, CDR1 is SGHTA and CDR2 FQGNSA. The V end was cut by 1 base, the J end by 3 bases, with 11 bases between. CDR3 length: 15 amino acids. The CDR3 sequence: CASSLGGAQTDTQYF. In DNA form, the CDR3 reads TGTGCCAGCAGCTTAGGCGGTGCTCAAACAGATACGCAGTATTTT.

This clone was seen just once. The chain couples TRBV6-6 to TRBJ2-6; D possibly corresponds to TRBD2 (6 bases). The CDR3 is 15 residues long. Per the germline V gene, CDR1 is MNHNY and CDR2 is SVGAGI (reference sequence). Trimming took 4 bases from V and 3 from J, leaving 10 bases between them. CDR3 nucleotide sequence: TGTGCCAGCAGTTCCGGAGGGGTTGGGGCCAACGTCCTGACTTTC. Amino acid sequence: CASSSGGVGANVLTF.

The chain links TRBV20-1 to TRBJ2-7, with TRBD2 as a possible D gene (5 bases). Trimming cost V 3 bases and J 0 bases, with 15 bases left between them. The CDR3 spans 15 residues. The germline CDR1 and CDR2 sequences are DFQATT and SNEGSKA (reference sequence). The CDR3 DNA is TGCAGTGCTAGTGGCGGGCGATCCGGCTCCTACGAGCAGTACTTC. This encodes CSASGGRSGSYEQYF.

The gene calls are TRBV2 and TRBJ1-4; D is perhaps TRBD1 (6 bases). The ends were cut back, 5 bases at V and 4 bases at J, with 14 bases in the middle. Per germline, CDR1 SNHLY and CDR2 FYNNEI. There are 15 residues in the CDR3. Here the CDR3 reads CASSYQGKDNEKLFF. CDR3 nucleotide sequence: TGTGCCAGCAGTTACCAGGGGAAAGATAATGAAAAACTGTTTTTT.

J is TRBJ2-3 and V is TRBV6-2 or TRBV6-3, with TRBD2 identical over 12 bases. Per germline, CDR1 MNHEY and CDR2 SVGEGT. This CDR3 comprises 17 residues. Unmatched junction bases numbered 8, after V lost 2 bases and J lost 5 bases. In DNA, the CDR3 is TGTGCCAGCAGTTACGGTTGGCTAGCGGGGGGGCAAGATACGCAGTATTTT. This sequence encodes CASSYGWLAGGQDTQYF.

The genes are TRBV15 and TRBJ2-7; 7 bases match TRBD2. The CDR3 runs to 15 residues. Germline V gene sequence: CDR1 LNHNV, CDR2 YYDKDF (reference sequence). The J segment lost 5 bases and the V segment lost 1 base, leaving 8 bases of the junction unmatched. The CDR3 spells CATSRGGRAPHEQYF. The DNA of the CDR3 is TGTGCCACCAGCAGAGGTGGGAGGGCCCCCCACGAGCAGTACTTC.

V gene TRBV14 combines with J gene TRBJ2-5, with D perhaps matching TRBD2 (6 bases). Germline loops: CDR1 SGHDN, CDR2 FVKESK. CDR3 size: 13 residues. With 4 bases removed from V and 4 bases from J, the gap between germline ends came to 10 bases. The DNA of the CDR3 is TGTGCCAGCAGCCGGGGGGTAGGAGAGACCCAGTACTTC. It specifies CASSRGVGETQYF. Using reference TRBV14 and TRBJ2-5 for the parts outside the CDR3, the full variable domain is EAGVTQFPSHSVIEKGQTVTLRCDPISGHDNLYWYRRVMGKEIKFLLHFVKESKQDESGMPNNRFLAERTGGTYSTLKVQPAELEDSGVYFCASSRGVGETQYFGPGTRLLVL.